This T cell receptor (beta chain) was sequenced in a study of molecular identifiers for immune sequencing clone quantification. Notes on the study in general: Whereas naive cells kept under 1% of molecules in clones above 20 RNA copies, such clones held over 97% in effectors.

Libraries from naive CD8 cells were generated from about 20,000 to 1,000,000 sorted cells (with 10%, 30% or 50% RNA). Sorting recovered naive CD8 T cells on a CD8+CD4-CCR7+CD45RA+ profile. The CDR3 extends over 12 amino acids. Trimming pared 0 bases from V and 8 bases from J, leaving 5 bases between. Germline CDR1 is SGHTA and CDR2 is FQGNSA. At least ten counts were recorded for this clonotype. Antigen specificity is unknown. TCRdb itself ran the PCR reads through MiXCR, one entry per CDR3 protein. The sample carries some 320,000 distinct CDR3 sequences, over 20% recorded once. This chain connects TRBV7-2 to TRBJ2-1; D is undetermined. This clonotype originated in a human donor in good health. Some libraries in this study had Jurkat cell RNA spiked in. Sequencing input: naive CD8+ T cells from blood, with Jurkat cell RNA spiked in. Subset meaning: FACS-sorted CD8+CD4-CCR7+CD45RA+ naive T cells. CDR3 in amino acids: CASSLAWDEQFF. The CDR3 nucleotides read TGTGCCAGCAGCTTAGCTTGGGATGAGCAGTTCTTC. The full variable domain, with the rest looked up from reference TRBV7-2 and TRBJ2-1, is GAGVSQSPSNKVTEKGKDVELRCDPISGHTALYWYRQSLGQGLEFLIYFQGNSAPDKSGLPSDRFSAERTGGSVSTLTIQRTQQEDSAVYLCASSLAWDEQFFGPGTRLTVL.